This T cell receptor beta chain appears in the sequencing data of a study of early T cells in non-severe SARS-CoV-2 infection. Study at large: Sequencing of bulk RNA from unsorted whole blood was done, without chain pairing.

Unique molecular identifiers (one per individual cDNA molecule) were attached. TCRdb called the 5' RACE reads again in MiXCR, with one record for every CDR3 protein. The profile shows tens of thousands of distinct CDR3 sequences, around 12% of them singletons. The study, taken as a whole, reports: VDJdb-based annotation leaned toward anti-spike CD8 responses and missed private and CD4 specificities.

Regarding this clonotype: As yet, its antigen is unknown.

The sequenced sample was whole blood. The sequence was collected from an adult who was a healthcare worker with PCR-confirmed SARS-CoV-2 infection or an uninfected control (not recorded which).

Here the CDR3 DNA reads TGTGCCAGTAGTATGAGCGGGGGAAACACCGGGGAGCTGTTTTTT. Protein sequence: CASSMSGGNTGELFF. The chain combines TRBV19 with TRBJ2-2; 8 bases fit TRBD2. The CDR3 is 15 residues long. Unmatched junction bases numbered 2, after V lost 3 bases and J lost 2 bases. Germline assignment: CDR1 LNHDA and CDR2 SQIVND (reference sequence).